The subject of this entry is one T cell receptor (beta chain). This sample was taken from a study of blood T cell repertoires in COVID-19. Across the study: From T cells, B-cell-depleted T cells, or PBMCs came the material, which was cDNA or gDNA.

CDR1 is SGDLS, CDR2 YYNGEE, per germline. The junction had 10 bases not matched to a gene; V was cut back by 5 bases and J by 8 bases. The CDR3 sequence is 15 residues long. Original methodology: Estimates of nucleated cell counts were drawn from the amplification of reference gene primers. Data came from immunoSEQ multiplex PCR; TCRdb stores just in-frame clones and leaves some out. D and trimming come from the DNA, and the V and J calls and clone size come from that table. The table has around 240,000 clones, 85% to 90% seen once. Researchers sorted participants into cohorts using their self-reported clinical history.

This sequence joins TRBV9 and TRBJ1-6; the match to TRBD1 covers 7 bases. Sequenced input: PBMCs or T cells enriched from blood (not recorded which). This sequence was found in a man in his fifties who had been exposed to COVID-19. As DNA, the CDR3 is TGTGCCAGCAGTGAAGGGGGCGGACAACATTCACCCCTCCACTTT. Translated: CASSEGGGQHSPLHF. The whole variable domain, remainder taken from reference TRBV9 and TRBJ1-6, is DSGVTQTPKHLITATGQRVTLRCSPRSGDLSVYWYQQSLDQGLQFLIQYYNGEERAKGNILERFSAQQFPDLHSELNLSSLELGDSALYFCASSEGGGQHSPLHFGNGTRLTVT.